The 14 T cell receptor beta chains given below trace back to one sample, sequenced in a study of blood T cell repertoires in COVID-19. Clones were read by immunoSEQ multiplex PCR, and TCRdb kept only the in-frame ones, dropping some. The sample lists 120,000 to 150,000 clones; around 86% were seen once. Sequencing was carried out using peripheral blood. The receptors here all came from a woman aged 80 or over with acute or convalescent COVID-19.

The DNA of the CDR3 is TGTGCCAGCAGTCCGGACAGGGGGGCTTTAGCTGAGTCCTACGAGCAGTACTTC. Its translation is CASSPDRGALAESYEQYF. This chain connects TRBV7-6 to TRBJ2-7; 10 bases line up with TRBD1. With 6 bases clipped from V and 1 base from J, the junction kept 15 bases outside the gene matches. Germline-derived CDR1 and CDR2 are SGHVS and FNYEAQ. The CDR3 covers 18 residues.

The chain is built from TRBV19 and TRBJ1-1; D is perhaps TRBD1 (5 bases). There are 15 residues in the CDR3. The V end lost 5 bases, the J end lost 7 bases, and 20 bases lay between the germline ends. CDR1 and CDR2 (germline): LNHDA, SQIVND (reference sequence). The CDR3 is CASSQSGGGTIEAFF. The DNA for the CDR3 is TGTGCCAGTAGTCAATCCGGGGGGGGAACCATTGAAGCTTTCTTT.

Written as DNA, the CDR3 is TGTGCCAGCAGCTTGGTATACGAGCAGTACTTC. This codes for CASSLVYEQYF. V is TRBV5-8 and J is TRBJ2-7; no clear D. Between the trimmed V and J ends, which lost 0 bases and 4 bases, there was a span of 2 bases. The CDR3 extends over 11 amino acids. Germline V gene lookup returns CDR1 SGHTS and CDR2 YDEGEE.

The V call is TRBV7-3, the J call TRBJ2-7; D is perhaps TRBD2 (5 bases). The germline gives CDR1 SGHTA, CDR2 FQGTGA. V was shortened by 5 bases and J by 1 base, with 15 bases between the two germline ends. This CDR3 region has 15 residues. CDR3 in DNA: TGTGCCAGCAGCAAACTCCGACGGGATTCCTACGAGCAGTACTTC. Encoded protein: CASSKLRRDSYEQYF.

The gene calls are TRBV28 and TRBJ1-1, with a possible D match to TRBD1 (5 bases). Trimming shortened V by 2 bases and J by 12 bases, and 13 bases separated the two germline ends. This CDR3 has 12 residues. In germline, CDR1 is MDHEN, CDR2 SYDVKM. This CDR3 is CASSLLSGGPFF. The CDR3 DNA sequence: TGTGCCAGCAGTTTACTATCCGGGGGACCTTTCTTT.

The chain combines TRBV7-8 with TRBJ1-3; TRBD1 aligns across 8 bases. Germline CDR1 and CDR2: SGHVS and FQNEAQ. This CDR3 comprises 15 residues. V lost 2 bases to trimming and J lost 9 bases; unmatched junction nucleotides: 9. The CDR3 region is CASSLMGQVAGTIYF. The CDR3 nucleotides are TGTGCCAGCAGCTTAATGGGACAGGTTGCTGGCACCATATATTTT.

The chain carries TRBV7-2 and TRBJ2-2; 10 bases fit TRBD1. The V segment lost 3 bases and the J segment 6 bases; nucleotides outside the gene matches: 7. Germline V gene sequence: CDR1 SGHTA, CDR2 FQGNSA. The CDR3 runs 16 residues. The DNA for the CDR3 is TGTGCCAGCAGCTTGCGCGGGACAGGGGAATCCGGGGAGCTGTTTTTT. This encodes CASSLRGTGESGELFF.

This clone was observed a single time. The chain combines TRBV27 with TRBJ2-1, with 8 bases matching TRBD2. The CDR3 is 16 residues long. The junction had 11 bases not matched to a gene; V was cut back by 4 bases and J by 6 bases. Germline CDR1 is MNHEY and CDR2 is SMNVEV (reference sequence). CDR3 coding DNA: TGTGCCAGCAGTTATTCGGGGGGGACTTGGACCAATGAGCAGTTCTTC. Amino acids: CASSYSGGTWTNEQFF.

This clone was counted only a few times. The CDR3, as DNA: TGTGCCAGTAGTATAGGAGGCAATAACTATGGCTACACCTTC. This sequence encodes CASSIGGNNYGYTF. The genes are TRBV19 and TRBJ1-2; D is undetermined. Trimming removed 1 base at V and 1 base at J, with 7 bases between. CDR1 LNHDA and CDR2 SQIVND come from the germline V gene (reference sequence). The CDR3 totals 14 residues.

In DNA form, the CDR3 reads TGTGCCATCAGTGAGTCGGGGACAGGTGACACCGGGGAGCTGTTTTTT. This translates into CAISESGTGDTGELFF. V gene TRBV10-3 combines with J gene TRBJ2-2, with 8 bases that match TRBD1. This CDR3 has 16 residues. Unmatched junction bases numbered 3, after V lost 0 bases and J lost 3 bases. Germline CDR1 reads ENHRY; CDR2 reads SYGVKD.

This clone has more than one count but fewer than ten. The J gene is TRBJ1-5, the V gene TRBV5-1; D call uncertain. Deletions cut 4 bases from V and 5 bases from J, with 13 bases between. This CDR3 has 14 residues. Germline V gene data show CDR1 as SGHRS and CDR2 as YFSETQ. The CDR3 coding sequence is TGCGCCAGCAGCCAAACGGGAGTGGATCAGCCCCAGCATTTT. It specifies CASSQTGVDQPQHF.

The chain is built from TRBV10-3 and TRBJ1-2, with 7 bases fitting TRBD1. Trimming at V came to 10 bases and at J to 3 bases, leaving 14 bases not matched to a gene. The CDR3 extends over 15 amino acids. Germline CDR1 ENHRY, CDR2 SYGVKD. The CDR3 nucleotides read TGTGCCACCTTACAGGACAGGAACCTAGACTATGGCTACACCTTC. Translation: CATLQDRNLDYGYTF.

CDR3 DNA sequence: TGTGCCAGCAGTAACTTGAATACCCTGTTTTTT. Its translation: CASSNLNTLFF. V usage is TRBV5-4 and J usage is TRBJ1-4; D uncertain. CDR1 and CDR2 from the germline V gene are SGHNT and YYREEE (reference sequence). This CDR3 has 11 amino acids. V lost 5 bases and J 14 bases, leaving 13 bases between the germline ends. Full variable domain (rest looked up from reference TRBV5-4 and TRBJ1-4): ETGVTQSPTHLIKTRGQQVTLRCSSQSGHNTVSWYQQALGQGPQFIFQYYREEENGRGNFPPRFSGLQFPNYSSELNVNALELDDSALYLCASSNLNTLFFGSGTQLSVL.

This clone was seen once. The chain links TRBV7-9 to TRBJ2-1; perhaps TRBD1 as D (6 bases). The V gene lost 5 bases and the J gene lost 6 bases, with 8 bases spanning the gap. CDR1 and CDR2 (germline): SEHNR, FQNEAQ (reference sequence). CDR3 length equals 12 residues. CDR3 sequence reads: CASSRDINEQFF. The CDR3 DNA reads as TGTGCCAGCAGCCGGGACATCAATGAGCAGTTCTTC.